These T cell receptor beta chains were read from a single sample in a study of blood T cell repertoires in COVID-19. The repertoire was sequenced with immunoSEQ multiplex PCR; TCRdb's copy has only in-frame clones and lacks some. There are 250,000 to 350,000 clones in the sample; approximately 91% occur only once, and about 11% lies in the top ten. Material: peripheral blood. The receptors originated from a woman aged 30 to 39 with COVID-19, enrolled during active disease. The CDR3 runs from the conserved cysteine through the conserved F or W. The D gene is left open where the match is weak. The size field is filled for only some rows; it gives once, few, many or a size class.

cdr3_nt: TGTGCCAGCAGTTACTCGGTTGCTTCGGGGGGTCAGCCCCAGCATTTT; cdr3_aa: CASSYSVASGGQPQHF; j_call: TRBJ1-5; clone_size: -; v_call: TRBV6-5; d_call: -
cdr3_nt: TGTGCCAGCAGTTATACGGCGGGAGGTTTCCAAGAGACCCAGTACTTC; cdr3_aa: CASSYTAGGFQETQYF; j_call: TRBJ2-5; clone_size: few; v_call: TRBV6-5; d_call: TRBD2
cdr3_nt: TGTGCCAGCAGTTTACTCGGGGGGTCGGGCAGCTATGGCTACACCTTC; cdr3_aa: CASSLLGGSGSYGYTF; j_call: TRBJ1-2; clone_size: -; v_call: TRBV6-5; d_call: -
cdr3_nt: TGCGCCAGCAGCTTGGAGGCTAGCGGGAGTTCCTACAATGAGCAGTTCTTC; cdr3_aa: CASSLEASGSSYNEQFF; j_call: TRBJ2-1; clone_size: -; v_call: TRBV5-1; d_call: TRBD2
cdr3_nt: TGTGCCAGCAGAACAGGGGGGGATAACTATGGCTACACCTTC; cdr3_aa: CASRTGGDNYGYTF; j_call: TRBJ1-2; clone_size: -; v_call: TRBV28; d_call: TRBD1
cdr3_nt: TGTGCCAGCAGCTTGGGCTTCACTGAAGCTTTCTTT; cdr3_aa: CASSLGFTEAFF; j_call: TRBJ1-1; clone_size: -; v_call: TRBV7-2; d_call: -
cdr3_nt: TGCGCCAGCAGCCCCTTAAGGACAGGGACCCACGAGCAGTACTTC; cdr3_aa: CASSPLRTGTHEQYF; j_call: TRBJ2-7; clone_size: -; v_call: TRBV4-1; d_call: TRBD1
cdr3_nt: TGCGCCAGCAGCTTGGAAGGGAGCTCCTACAATGAGCAGTTCTTC; cdr3_aa: CASSLEGSSYNEQFF; j_call: TRBJ2-1; clone_size: -; v_call: TRBV5-1; d_call: -
cdr3_nt: TGCGCCAGCAGCCAACTAGCGGGTAAGACAGATACGCAGTATTTT; cdr3_aa: CASSQLAGKTDTQYF; j_call: TRBJ2-3; clone_size: -; v_call: TRBV4-1; d_call: TRBD2
cdr3_nt: TGTGCCAGCAGTTACTCGACAGGGCTTGGCTACACCTTC; cdr3_aa: CASSYSTGLGYTF; j_call: TRBJ1-2; clone_size: -; v_call: TRBV6-2/TRBV6-3; d_call: TRBD1
cdr3_nt: TGCAGCGTTCGACAGGGTGGCTGGACCTTC; cdr3_aa: CSVRQGGWTF; j_call: TRBJ1-2; clone_size: -; v_call: TRBV29-1; d_call: TRBD1
cdr3_nt: TGTGCCAGCAGCCCACAGGGGAGTCGCACTGAAGCTTTCTTT; cdr3_aa: CASSPQGSRTEAFF; j_call: TRBJ1-1; clone_size: -; v_call: TRBV6-5; d_call: TRBD1
cdr3_nt: TGTGCCAGCAGTTTACGGACAGAGAGTTCACCCCTCCACTTT; cdr3_aa: CASSLRTESSPLHF; j_call: TRBJ1-6; clone_size: -; v_call: TRBV28; d_call: -
cdr3_nt: TGTGCCAGCAGCCCTTCGGGACAGGGGGCGCAGTACTTC; cdr3_aa: CASSPSGQGAQYF; j_call: TRBJ2-7; clone_size: -; v_call: TRBV7-3; d_call: TRBD1
cdr3_nt: TGTGCCAGCAGCCAAGTGCGGGGGACCCAAGAGACCCAGTACTTC; cdr3_aa: CASSQVRGTQETQYF; j_call: TRBJ2-5; clone_size: -; v_call: TRBV4-2; d_call: TRBD2
cdr3_nt: TGTGCCAGCAGTTTCAGGGACGAGCAGTACTTC; cdr3_aa: CASSFRDEQYF; j_call: TRBJ2-7; clone_size: -; v_call: TRBV28; d_call: -
cdr3_nt: TGTGCCAGCAGCCCCGGGACTAGCGGAGGCTACGAGCAGTACTTC; cdr3_aa: CASSPGTSGGYEQYF; j_call: TRBJ2-7; clone_size: -; v_call: TRBV7-6; d_call: TRBD2
cdr3_nt: TGTGCCAGCAGCTCGGAGCGGCGGGCGCAGTATTTT; cdr3_aa: CASSSERRAQYF; j_call: TRBJ2-3; clone_size: -; v_call: TRBV13; d_call: -
cdr3_nt: TGTGCCAGCAGCCCAGGGACTCTGCTAGCCAAAAACATTCAGTACTTC; cdr3_aa: CASSPGTLLAKNIQYF; j_call: TRBJ2-4; clone_size: -; v_call: TRBV7-2; d_call: -
cdr3_nt: TGTGCCAGCAGACCCAAAGGACTAGCGGCCTACGAGCAGTACTTC; cdr3_aa: CASRPKGLAAYEQYF; j_call: TRBJ2-7; clone_size: -; v_call: TRBV6-5; d_call: TRBD2
cdr3_nt: TGTGCCAGCAGCCGGGGAGAGGAAAAACTGTTTTTT; cdr3_aa: CASSRGEEKLFF; j_call: TRBJ1-4; clone_size: -; v_call: TRBV4-2; d_call: -
cdr3_nt: TGTGCCAGTTGGTCAGGGCCAGGAAACACCATATATTTT; cdr3_aa: CASWSGPGNTIYF; j_call: TRBJ1-3; clone_size: -; v_call: TRBV27; d_call: -
cdr3_nt: TGCGCCAGCAGCCAAGATCTCGAGGGCCATACGCAGTATTTT; cdr3_aa: CASSQDLEGHTQYF; j_call: TRBJ2-3; clone_size: -; v_call: TRBV4-3; d_call: -
cdr3_nt: TGTCCCCGCAGTGACGGGGGTTCGGGGGGTCCTTTCGATGGGGCTGAGCAGTTCTTC; cdr3_aa: CPRSDGGSGGPFDGAEQFF; j_call: TRBJ2-1; clone_size: -; v_call: TRBV6-1; d_call: TRBD2